This TCR beta chain was sequenced in a study of monozygotic twins with inflammatory bowel disease. Findings and caveats of the study: Immunosuppressive treatments were not uniform, and this may have added variability to patient repertoires. Especially where disease activity was present, IBD patients had fewer clonotypes in common with others than healthy twins did.

CDR3 length equals 13 residues. The germline gives CDR1 SEHNR, CDR2 FQNEAQ (reference sequence). Comments on this clonotype: Antigen specificity is unknown.

TCRdb re-called the 5' RACE reads and catalogs CDR3 proteins one per entry, DNA excluded. This sample contains over 350,000 distinct CDR3 sequences. The chain is built from TRBV7-9 and TRBJ2-7; there is no DNA to check the TCRdb D call of TRBD1. The clonotype comes from a human donor with ulcerative colitis or Crohn's disease, or a healthy co-twin of an affected twin (not recorded which). Sequencing input: blood. This CDR3 reads CASRSDRNYEQYF.